The clone carrying this T cell receptor beta chain was seen ten or more times. No antigen is known for it. One entry per CDR3 protein, called by TCRdb with MiXCR from the reads. The table lists around 740,000 distinct CDR3 sequences, 35% of them singletons. This entry belongs to a study of T cell repertoires in cytomegalovirus infection. Study-level information: It can be stated that public TCR beta signatures indicated CMV infection as well as a matching HLA type.

Germline loops: CDR1 SEHNR, CDR2 FQNEAQ (reference sequence). This CDR3 spans 15 amino acids. Trimming took off 4 bases at V and 5 bases at J, with 18 bases between the two ends. Broader study findings: CMV-specific HLA-C-restricted TCR beta clonotypes dominated the ex vivo response. Summed frequency of shared TCR beta families picked out CMV carriers who also had the relevant HLA.

The chain is built from TRBV7-9 and TRBJ2-7, with D tentatively TRBD2 (6 bases). The sequence derives from a human donor in good health (CMV status not recorded). Some clones in this sample may be carry-over from other donors' samples. Sequenced material: PBMCs. CDR3 in amino acids: CASSSRQGGGHEQYF. CDR3 in DNA: TGTGCCAGCAGCTCCCGCCAGGGCGGAGGGCACGAGCAGTACTTC.